This TCR beta chain was recovered during a study of cytomegalovirus exposure and HLA in healthy donors. General study points: Most CMV-associated TCR beta chains were later found to appear HLA-restricted.

Details on this clone: The antigen remains unidentified. Other DNA sequences from this sample encode an identical CDR3 as well.

The PCR was carried out with 60 Vbeta primers and 13 Jbeta primers. Repertoires were generated with immunoSEQ multiplex PCR, while TCRdb's copy carries only in-frame clones and drops some. The data contain about 140,000 clones, 60% to 80% of them singletons. The CDR3 loop spans 15 amino acids. Germline values: CDR1 MNHEY, CDR2 SVGAGI. Trimming at V came to 2 bases and at J to 5 bases, leaving 3 bases not matched to a gene. The sequenced sample was PBMCs. The receptor's source is a male donor in good health and CMV-seronegative. This chain links TRBV6-5 with TRBJ2-2; the match to TRBD1 covers 9 bases. CDR3 DNA sequence: TGTGCCAGCAGTTACGGGACAGGGCCGACCGGGGAGCTGTTTTTT. Translated: CASSYGTGPTGELFF.